This TCR beta chain was sequenced in a study of CD8+CD57+ T cells in acquired aplastic anemia. About the research overall: On average, sorted CD4+ and CD8+ cells gave roughly 3 ug of DNA.

Genomic DNA, the template, was used for profiling of the TCR beta VDJ and CDR3. Using its own MiXCR run on the reads, TCRdb lists one record per CDR3 protein. The sample includes around 150,000 distinct CDR3 sequences, 71% seen only once; the top ten take 40% to 55%. The CDR3 totals 11 residues. V lost 6 bases, J lost 1 base, and 6 bases lay in between. Germline V lookup: CDR1 DFQATT, CDR2 SNEGSKA (reference sequence). Points from the study as a whole: Researchers reported that CD8+ Simpson's diversity was not significantly different in patients versus controls. Approximately 27 CD8+ CDR3 sequences occurred in both the patients and the controls.

The sequenced patients had an expansion of CD8+CD57+ cells seen by flow cytometry. As for this clonotype: The target antigen is unknown.

This clonotype was sampled from a human donor with aplastic anemia. Sequenced: sorted CD4+, CD8+, or CD8+CD57+ T cells (not recorded which) from PBMCs. This rearrangement joins TRBV20-1 to TRBJ1-1; no reliable D call. This chain's CDR3 is CSAGRNTEAFF. The CDR3 nucleotides are TGCAGTGCCGGAAGGAACACTGAAGCTTTCTTT.